This TCR beta chain was documented in a study of shared clonotypes between healthy human individuals (dated by TCRdb to 2018 to 2021). Turning to the overall study: Three men and a couple of women, aged 18 to 49 years, made up the cohort. For each donor, CD4 naive and CD4 memory were each run on three plates, CD8 naive on two plates, and CD8 memory on one plate. The study deeply sequenced blood TCR repertoires of roughly five healthy adults to estimate repertoire size and the extent of clonotype sharing between individuals. Different laboratories and diverse techniques were used to prepare libraries and sequence TCR repertoires, to increase sequencing depth and limit assay-specific biases. Per donor, leukapheresis produced somewhere between about 0.94 and 9.5 billion PBMCs.

The CDR1 and CDR2 encoded by the germline V gene are SGHDT and YYEEEE. The CDR3 runs 11 residues from the cysteine to the phenylalanine. Only the CDR3 part of the read is kept: 33 bases, read in frame from the first base. V drops 7 bases and J drops 6 bases, leaving 8 bases in between. For the CD8 naive samples, CD45RO-negative cells were positively selected for CCR7, yielding a CD45RA+CCR7+ population from which TemRA cells were excluded. The donors were healthy, HIV-negative adults with no recently reported acute infections or vaccinations. Every donor was a Caucasian adult living in Nashville, Tennessee, USA. Blood was obtained by leukapheresis, after which PBMCs were separated by Ficoll-Histopaque density gradient centrifugation and cryopreserved in liquid nitrogen vapor phase. Purity and quantity of every magnetically sorted T cell population were checked by analytical flow cytometry. Genomic DNA was isolated from every sorted fraction and measured by UV absorbance on a Nanodrop 2000c.

TCR CDR3 regions were amplified from genomic DNA by multiplex PCR using the deep immunoSEQ assay. Genomic DNA extracted from each cell subset was distributed evenly over all wells of several immunoSEQ 96-well plates, and each plate served as one replicate. For sorted subsets, about 210 ng of genomic DNA, equivalent to around 30,000 T cell genomes, went into each replicate PCR. Purified libraries were quantified with a Qubit 3.0 fluorometer, sized on a Bioanalyzer 2100, and re-quantified with the KAPA Library Quantification kit. A separate single-read 150-cycle Illumina NextSeq 550 flow cell was used to sequence each immunoSEQ 96-well plate. In the authors' own workflow: Because only junctional sequences without quality scores were contained in the immunoSEQ output, filtering matching that applied to full-length reads could not be performed. To assign V/J genes and CDR3, sequences were annotated using PyIR, a Python wrapper for IgBLAST v1.9, with IMGT germline references. Any read was removed if the V/J assignment was weak (E-value above 1e-6), the CDR3 was missing, or the read contained stop codons, out-of-frame junctions, or ambiguous translated residues. V3J clonotypes were defined by identical inferred V gene, J gene, and CDR3 amino acid sequence. To compute the percentage overlap between repertoires, the number of shared unique clonotypes was divided by the size of the smaller repertoire. Three approaches were used to assess repertoire richness: RTK rarefaction, the Chao1 estimator, and Recon v2.1 estimates of unobserved clonotypes. Generation probabilities for all TCRbeta clonotypes obtained by the gDNA method from four donors were computed using OLGA. As stored in TCRdb, this immuneACCESS dataset retains in-frame rearrangements with V and J assigned. A fraction of the clones does not appear; measured against another copy, unresolved V genes explain less than half of the discrepancy, and the remainder lacks a known reason. The V and J calls and clone size were taken over from that table, and D and trimming were inferred from the DNA. This sample lists fewer than 850,000 clones; around 96% were detected once. Less than 0.25% of the sample rests with the top ten.

Of note for this clone: Its recognized antigen is unknown. No clone much larger than this one lies a single base away; base qualities are absent.

Results and caveats for the whole study, not just this receptor: The small number of donors limited the genetic and exposure-history diversity represented. Sampling was restricted to blood, and TCR repertoires in tissue are likely to differ from TCR repertoires in blood. Compared with non-shared clonotypes, clonotypes shared by all four sorted-subset donors had higher generation probabilities. Based on pairwise subsampling, the degree of clonotype sharing among donors was expected to be affected by sequencing depth. Estimated clonotype richness was generally larger for naive than for memory subsets. Incomplete sequencing was indicated by rarefaction of sorted-subset datasets, despite the large sequencing depth. Across a handful of donors, approximately 5% of naive CD4, 3.5% of naive CD8, about 2.3% of memory CD4, and under 0.45% of memory CD8 clonotypes were shared.

The sequence was obtained from a man aged 25-45 years in good health. Specimen: naive CD8+ T cells sorted from blood. The sample's cell subset or site label, in plain terms: CD45RA+CCR7+. This chain joins TRBV5-6 to TRBJ2-1, and TRBD1 may be the D gene, going by 5 matching bases. The bases are TGTGCCAGCGATAGGGGCAATGAGCAGTTCTTC. It translates as CASDRGNEQFF.